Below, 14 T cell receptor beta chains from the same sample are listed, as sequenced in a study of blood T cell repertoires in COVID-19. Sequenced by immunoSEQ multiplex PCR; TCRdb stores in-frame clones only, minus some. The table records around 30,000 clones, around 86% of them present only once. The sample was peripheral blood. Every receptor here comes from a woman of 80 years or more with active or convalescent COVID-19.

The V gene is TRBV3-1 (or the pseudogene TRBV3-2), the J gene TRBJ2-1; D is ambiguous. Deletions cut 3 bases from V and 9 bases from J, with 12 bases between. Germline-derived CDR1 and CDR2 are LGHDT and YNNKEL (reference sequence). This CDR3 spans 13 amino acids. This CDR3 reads CASSQRGPGEQFF. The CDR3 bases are TGTGCCAGCAGCCAGCGAGGTCCCGGTGAGCAGTTCTTC.

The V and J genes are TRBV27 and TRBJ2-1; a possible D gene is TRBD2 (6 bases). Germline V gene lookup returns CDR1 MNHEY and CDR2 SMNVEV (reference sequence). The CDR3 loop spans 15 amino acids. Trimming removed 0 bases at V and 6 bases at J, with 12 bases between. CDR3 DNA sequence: TGTGCCAGCAGTTTATCGGAGGGAGCCTTCAATGAGCAGTTCTTC. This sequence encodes CASSLSEGAFNEQFF.

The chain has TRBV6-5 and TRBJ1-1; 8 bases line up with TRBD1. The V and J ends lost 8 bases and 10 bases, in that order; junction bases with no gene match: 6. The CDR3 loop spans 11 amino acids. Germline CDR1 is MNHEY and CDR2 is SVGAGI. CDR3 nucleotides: TGTGCCAGCTTTAGTGGGACAGGAGCTTTCTTT. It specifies CASFSGTGAFF.

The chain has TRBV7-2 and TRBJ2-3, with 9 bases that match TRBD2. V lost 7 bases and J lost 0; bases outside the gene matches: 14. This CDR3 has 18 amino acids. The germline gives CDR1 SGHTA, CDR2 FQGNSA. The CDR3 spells CASTSRGLAGTSTDTQYF. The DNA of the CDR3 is TGTGCCAGCACCTCTCGGGGGCTAGCGGGAACTAGCACAGATACGCAGTATTTT.

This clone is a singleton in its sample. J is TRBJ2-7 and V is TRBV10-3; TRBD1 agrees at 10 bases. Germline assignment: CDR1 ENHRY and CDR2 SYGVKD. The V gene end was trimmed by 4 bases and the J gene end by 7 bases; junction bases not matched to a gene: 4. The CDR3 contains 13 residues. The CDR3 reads CAISGTGGAEQYF. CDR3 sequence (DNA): TGTGCCATCAGTGGGACAGGGGGTGCGGAGCAGTACTTC.

CDR3 nucleotide sequence: TGTGCCAGTAGTATCGGCGGAGGGAGCGAGACCCAGTACTTC. Translated, it gives CASSIGGGSETQYF. The genes are TRBV19 and TRBJ2-5; possible D gene TRBD2, 6 bases. Trimming removed 3 bases at V and 5 bases at J, with 13 bases between. Germline CDR1 is LNHDA and CDR2 is SQIVND (reference sequence). The CDR3 extends over 14 amino acids.

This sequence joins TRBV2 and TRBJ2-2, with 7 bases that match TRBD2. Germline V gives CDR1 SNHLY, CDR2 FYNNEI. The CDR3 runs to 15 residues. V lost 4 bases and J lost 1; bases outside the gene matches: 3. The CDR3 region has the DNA TGTGCCAGCAGTGCGGGAGGTTGGAACACCGGGGAGCTGTTTTTT. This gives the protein CASSAGGWNTGELFF.

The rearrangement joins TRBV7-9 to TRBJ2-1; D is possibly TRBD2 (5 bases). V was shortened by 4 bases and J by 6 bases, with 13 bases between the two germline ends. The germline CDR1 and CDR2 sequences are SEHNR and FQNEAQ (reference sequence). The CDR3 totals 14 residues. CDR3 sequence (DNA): TGTGCCAGCAGCTATTCCGGACTTTTCAATGAGCAGTTCTTC. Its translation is CASSYSGLFNEQFF.

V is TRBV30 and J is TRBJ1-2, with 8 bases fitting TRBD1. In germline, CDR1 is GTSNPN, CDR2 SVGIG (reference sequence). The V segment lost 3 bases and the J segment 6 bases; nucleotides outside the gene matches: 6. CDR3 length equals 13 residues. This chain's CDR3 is CAWRIDRGHGYTF. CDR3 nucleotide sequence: TGTGCCTGGAGGATAGACAGGGGCCATGGCTACACCTTC. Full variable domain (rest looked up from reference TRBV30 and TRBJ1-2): SQTIHQWPATLVQPVGSPLSLECTVEGTSNPNLYWYRQAAGRGLQLLFYSVGIGQISSEVPQNLSASRPQDRQFILSSKKLLLSDSGFYLCAWRIDRGHGYTFGSGTRLTVV.

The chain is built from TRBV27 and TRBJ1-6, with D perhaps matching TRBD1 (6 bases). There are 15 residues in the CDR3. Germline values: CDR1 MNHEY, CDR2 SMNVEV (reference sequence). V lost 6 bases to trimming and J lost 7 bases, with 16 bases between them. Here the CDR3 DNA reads TGTGCCAGCAGCCTGCCCGGGACAATAAATTCACCCCTCCACTTT. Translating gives CASSLPGTINSPLHF.

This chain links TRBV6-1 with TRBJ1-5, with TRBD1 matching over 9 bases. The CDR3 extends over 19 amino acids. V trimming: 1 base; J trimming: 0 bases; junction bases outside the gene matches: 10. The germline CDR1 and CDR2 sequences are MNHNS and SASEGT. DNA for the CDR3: TGTGCCAGCAGTGAAGGGTTTGGGACAGGGAAATATAGCAATCAGCCCCAGCATTTT. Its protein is CASSEGFGTGKYSNQPQHF.

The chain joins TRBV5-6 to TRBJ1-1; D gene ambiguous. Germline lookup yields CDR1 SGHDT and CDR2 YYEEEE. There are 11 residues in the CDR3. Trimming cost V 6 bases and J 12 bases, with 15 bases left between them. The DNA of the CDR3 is TGTGCCAGCACCCGCCGTGGTTCTACTTTCTTT. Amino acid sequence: CASTRRGSTFF.

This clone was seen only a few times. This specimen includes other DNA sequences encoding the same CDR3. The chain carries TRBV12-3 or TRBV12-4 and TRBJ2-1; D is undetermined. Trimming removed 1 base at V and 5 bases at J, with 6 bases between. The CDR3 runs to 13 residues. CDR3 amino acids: CASSLGQNNEQFF. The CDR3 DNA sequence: TGTGCCAGCAGTTTAGGGCAGAACAATGAGCAGTTCTTC.

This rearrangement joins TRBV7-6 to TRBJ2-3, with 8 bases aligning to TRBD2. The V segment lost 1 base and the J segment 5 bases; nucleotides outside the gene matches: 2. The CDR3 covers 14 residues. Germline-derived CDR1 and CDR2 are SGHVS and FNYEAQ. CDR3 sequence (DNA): TGTGCCAGCAGCTTAGGGCTAGCGGGAGATACGCAGTATTTT. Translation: CASSLGLAGDTQYF.